A single sample gave rise to the 16 T cell receptor beta chains below, sequenced in a study of OX40 agonist ivuxolimab in advanced cancers. Here immunoSEQ multiplex PCR was the method, and the copy in TCRdb shows in-frame clones only, minus some. Among about 64,000 clones listed, approximately 85% were seen once. This material consisted of CD4+ or CD8+ T cells sorted from blood, taken in a trial of the OX40 agonist ivuxolimab. These receptors were collected from an adult with an advanced solid tumor such as melanoma, head and neck, liver or kidney cancer.

The V gene is TRBV5-4, the J gene TRBJ1-2, with a weak D call TRBD1 (5 bases). In germline, CDR1 is SGHNT, CDR2 YYREEE (reference sequence). V lost 0 bases to trimming and J lost 7 bases, with 10 bases between them. The CDR3 extends over 13 amino acids. CDR3 loop: CASSLVGVFGYTF. The DNA for the CDR3 is TGTGCCAGCAGCTTGGTAGGGGTGTTTGGCTACACCTTC.

The chain couples TRBV7-2 to TRBJ1-2, with TRBD1 identical over 7 bases. J was trimmed by 2 bases and V by 6 bases; bases with no gene match: 9. CDR3 length equals 15 residues. Germline-derived CDR1 and CDR2 are SGHTA and FQGNSA. CDR3 in amino acids: CASRPGGGINYGYTF. In DNA, the CDR3 is TGTGCCAGCAGGCCAGGAGGGGGCATCAACTATGGCTACACCTTC. Full variable domain (missing parts from reference TRBV7-2 and TRBJ1-2): GAGVSQSPSNKVTEKGKDVELRCDPISGHTALYWYRQSLGQGLEFLIYFQGNSAPDKSGLPSDRFSAERTGGSVSTLTIQRTQQEDSAVYLCASRPGGGINYGYTFGSGTRLTVV.

The chain is built from TRBV5-1 and TRBJ2-7; D not resolved. This CDR3 spans 12 amino acids. V was pared by 3 bases and J by 3 bases, with 7 bases between. The germline gives CDR1 SGHRS, CDR2 YFSETQ. CDR3 sequence: CASSSLSYEQYF. The DNA for the CDR3 is TGCGCCAGCAGCTCGCTCAGCTACGAGCAGTACTTC. Full variable domain (rest looked up from reference TRBV5-1 and TRBJ2-7): KAGVTQTPRYLIKTRGQQVTLSCSPISGHRSVSWYQQTPGQGLQFLFEYFSETQRNKGNFPGRFSGRQFSNSRSEMNVSTLELGDSALYLCASSSLSYEQYFGPGTRLTVT.

The rearrangement joins TRBV6-1 to TRBJ1-4; no definite D call. Between the trimmed V and J ends, which lost 3 bases and 0 bases, there was a span of 8 bases. This CDR3 is 15 amino acids long. CDR1 and CDR2 (germline): MNHNS, SASEGT. The CDR3 sequence: CASSETVATNEKLFF. CDR3 bases: TGTGCCAGCAGTGAGACGGTTGCAACTAATGAAAAACTGTTTTTT.

This chain uses TRBV9 with TRBJ1-5; 7 nucleotides match TRBD1. This CDR3 has 15 amino acids. Germline values: CDR1 SGDLS, CDR2 YYNGEE. Trimming at V came to 3 bases and at J to 9 bases, leaving 12 bases not matched to a gene. The DNA of the CDR3 is TGTGCCAGCAGCGCTACCGGGACAGAAGGGTCGCCCCAGCATTTT. This codes for CASSATGTEGSPQHF.

The sample holds one count of this clone. The CDR3 region is CASSQPRTSGASYEQYF. CDR3 in DNA: TGTGCCAGCAGCCAGCCCCGGACTAGCGGGGCCTCCTACGAGCAGTACTTC. This chain joins TRBV4-2 and TRBJ2-7; 12 bases are a match to TRBD2. This CDR3 comprises 17 residues. Germline V gene sequence: CDR1 LGHNA, CDR2 YNFKEQ. J lost 0 bases, V lost 3 bases, and 6 bases had no gene match.

The V gene is TRBV2, the J gene TRBJ2-7; D ambiguous. The CDR3 is 14 amino acids. Trimming removed 1 base from V and 4 bases from J, with 11 bases in between. Germline CDR1 is SNHLY and CDR2 is FYNNEI. Here the CDR3 DNA reads TGTGCCAGCAGTGAAGGCAGTTTGGATTACGAGCAGTACTTC. This codes for CASSEGSLDYEQYF. The full variable domain, rest sourced from reference TRBV2 and TRBJ2-7, is EPEVTQTPSHQVTQMGQEVILRCVPISNHLYFYWYRQILGQKVEFLVSFYNNEISEKSEIFDDQFSVERPDGSNFTLKIRSTKLEDSAMYFCASSEGSLDYEQYFGPGTRLTVT.

This clone was detected only once. One end of the junction fails to match germline, which may point to a read error. The identical CDR3 is also encoded by other nucleotide sequences in the sample. The rearrangement links TRBV28 to TRBJ2-7; D is possibly TRBD1 (6 bases). The CDR3 length is 14 residues. In germline, CDR1 is MDHEN, CDR2 SYDVKM. DNA of the CDR3: TGTGCCAGCAGGTGGGGGCAGGGACCCTACGAGCAATACTTC. This codes for CASRWGQGPYEQYF. The full variable domain, rest sourced from reference TRBV28 and TRBJ2-7, is DVKVTQSSRYLVKRTGEKVFLECVQDMDHENMFWYRQDPGLGLRLIYFSYDVKMKEKGDIPEGYSVSREKKERFSLILESASTNQTSMYLCASRWGQGPYEQYFGPGTRLTVT.

The chain combines TRBV19 with TRBJ2-5, with D unclear. This CDR3 region has 13 residues. Germline assignment: CDR1 LNHDA and CDR2 SQIVND (reference sequence). V lost 1 base and J lost 3, with 6 bases in between. CDR3 DNA: TGTGCCAGTAGTATAGGGACGAAAGAGACCCAGTACTTC. It yields the protein CASSIGTKETQYF.

The J gene is TRBJ2-7, the V gene TRBV27; TRBD2 is a possible D gene (6 bases). The CDR3 consists of 14 residues. The ends were cut back, 8 bases at V and 0 bases at J, with 14 bases in the middle. From germline, CDR1 is MNHEY and CDR2 SMNVEV (reference sequence). CDR3 region: CASGLAGYSYEQYF. The CDR3 DNA reads as TGTGCCAGCGGGCTCGCGGGATACTCCTACGAGCAGTACTTC.

The V and J genes are TRBV9 and TRBJ1-1; D is perhaps TRBD1 (6 bases). The CDR3 runs 14 residues. Trimming removed 6 bases from V and 1 base from J, with 13 bases in between. CDR1 is SGDLS and CDR2 is YYNGEE in the germline V gene. The CDR3 DNA is TGTGCCAGCAAGGGGGGAGAGGCGAACACTGAAGCTTTCTTT. Residues: CASKGGEANTEAFF.

The rearrangement links TRBV5-1 to TRBJ2-7; 9 nucleotides match TRBD2. The length of the CDR3 is 14 residues. Germline V gene sequence: CDR1 SGHRS, CDR2 YFSETQ. V gave up 4 bases and J gave up 6 bases; unmatched junction bases: 8. Written as DNA, the CDR3 is TGCGCCAGCAGCAAAGCGGGAGGCTCTAGCGAGCAGTACTTC. Amino acid sequence: CASSKAGGSSEQYF.

Only one count was recorded for this clone. The chain employs TRBV29-1 and TRBJ2-3, with D maybe TRBD2 (6 bases). Germline V gives CDR1 SQVTM, CDR2 ANQGSEA. This CDR3 has 15 residues. V was cut by 4 bases and J by 3 bases, with 17 bases left in between. CDR3 residues: CSVVGVRTNTDTQYF. CDR3 nucleotides: TGCAGCGTTGTTGGGGTTAGGACTAATACAGATACGCAGTATTTT.

The chain uses TRBV9 and TRBJ2-5; D not certain. CDR3 length equals 15 residues. The V gene's germline CDR1 is SGDLS and CDR2 YYNGEE. Between the trimmed V and J ends, which lost 0 bases and 1 base, there was a span of 10 bases. CDR3 bases: TGTGCCAGCAGCGTAGAATGGACGCCCCAAGAGACCCAGTACTTC. Encoded protein: CASSVEWTPQETQYF.

The table lists this clone with a count of one. The CDR3 here is CATGRDRNSYEQYF. In nucleotides, the CDR3 is TGTGCCACCGGAAGGGACAGGAACTCCTACGAGCAGTACTTC. V is TRBV15 and J is TRBJ2-7, with TRBD1 matching over 8 bases. CDR1 is LNHNV, CDR2 YYDKDF, per germline (reference sequence). The ends lost 8 bases at V and 0 bases at J; junction bases unmatched: 6. The CDR3 is made up of 14 amino acids.

This clone was found once. This chain connects TRBV30 to TRBJ1-2; TRBD1 matches 8 bases. J gave up 4 bases and V 3 bases, and 4 bases lay outside the gene matches. Germline V gene lookup returns CDR1 GTSNPN and CDR2 SVGIG (reference sequence). The CDR3 is 13 amino acids. The CDR3 region has the DNA TGTGCCTGGAGCACAGGGGGGGCCTATGGCTACACCTTC. It is translated as CAWSTGGAYGYTF.